The following is a T cell receptor (beta chain) sequence with its context. It has no known antigen specificity. No much larger clone exists at a distance of one base, and base qualities are not known. Donors were 39 systemically healthy Caucasian individuals from Russia aged 6 to 90 years. Each donor gave 8 to 10 milliliters of peripheral blood, drawn into EDTA-treated Vacutainer tubes. PBMCs were isolated by Ficoll-Paque density-gradient centrifugation, with at least 6 million obtained per sample. Trizol reagent was used to extract total RNA from PBMCs, with at least 5 micrograms per sample. For every donor, flow cytometry on a PBMC aliquot measured the percentage of naive CD45RAhigh/CD27high T cells. The germline V gene provides CDR1 SQVTM and CDR2 ANQGSEA. From its cysteine to its phenylalanine, the CDR3 spans 18 amino acids. Only the CDR3 region is kept as DNA, spanning 54 bases read in frame from base 1.

This specimen belongs to a study of blood T cells in healthy people across ages (dated by TCRdb to the mid-2010s). Study-level background: Template switching captured roughly one uniquely barcoded TCR beta cDNA molecule per two T cells in model experiments. The donors were divided into four age groups: young (average 16 years), middle-aged (about 40), aged (under 70) and long-lived (nearly 85). Donors of different ages were randomly distributed across sequencing lanes to avoid experimental bias. Two additional independent replicas of 1 million unique cDNA reads from the same blood draw were analyzed for two donors (one aged 18 to 30 and one aged 80 or older). To track age-related changes in TCR beta repertoire diversity, the study relied on deep sequencing normalized with unique cDNA molecular identifiers. General study outcomes and caveats: Estimates of total diversity based on one million sequenced T cells were regarded as lower bounds and as underestimates. Since profiling was done on bulk unsorted PBMCs, naive and antigen-experienced compartments could not be conclusively compared. Compared with the aged group, more naive CD4+ T cells, fewer expanded clones and increased TCR diversity were shown by the long-lived group, suggesting age selection. Because the CMV infection status of the donors was unknown, age-related changes in expanded clonotypes may potentially have been confounded. A strong correlation was found between observed TCR beta diversity and the percentage of naive T cells measured by flow cytometry. As age increased, observed TCR beta diversity per million T cells dropped in a roughly linear way, and a significant reduction was already evident by age roughly 40.

The library was obtained by 5' RACE. TCRdb lists the instrument as Illumina HiSeq 2500. A second roughly 6 to 12 cycle PCR used a sample-barcoded 5' primer and a J-beta primer mix. A unique molecular identifier was introduced onto each TCR beta cDNA molecule by a template-switch 5' adaptor carrying 12 random nucleotides. At least 2.5 million CDR3-containing paired-end reads were obtained from each sample. All of the RNA was converted into first-strand cDNA using the Mint cDNA synthesis kit, with a TRBC-specific oligonucleotide serving as the primer. All cDNA was treated with uracil-DNA glycosylase and then went through a first 18-cycle PCR with the universal primers M1SS and BC2_uni_R. The authors' pipeline ran thus. For normalization, 1 million high-quality reads were randomly selected from each sample, with every read carrying a distinct molecular identifier. Reads sharing molecular identifiers were discarded rather than binned into consensus sequences. MiTCR, run with a Q25 quality threshold and the strictest error-elimination algorithm, handled CDR3 identification, clonotype clustering and error correction. A nonparametric unseen species model with Euler transformation was used to estimate lower-bound total TCR beta diversity. TCRdb applied fastp at Q25 and MiXCR to the public reads, then kept only in-frame beta chains. Entries are consolidated by CDR3 protein sequence, retaining the most common genes and DNA. The V and J calls shown here were made by TCRdb, not taken from the authors' results. Present in this sample are 2 million or so distinct CDR3 sequences, approximately 50% of which were seen just once. The ten largest account for over 2% of the sample.

Sequencing was performed on blood. The sequence is built from TRBV29-1 and TRBJ2-4, and 14 junction bases match TRBD2. The better agreement between TRBJ2-5 and the DNA end casts doubt on the J call. This sequence originates from a woman between 35 and 50 years old in good health. The CDR3 region has the sequence CSVELRGLAGAGQETQYF. The DNA reads as follows: TGCAGCGTTGAATTGCGGGGACTAGCGGGGGCAGGACAAGAGACCCAGTACTTC.